Each of the 19 T cell receptor beta chains below was sequenced from the same sample in a study of blood T cell repertoires in COVID-19. Profiling relied on immunoSEQ multiplex PCR, and the TCRdb table lists in-frame clones only, not all of them. Here the sample spans over 350,000 clones, about 90% being singletons. Input material: PBMCs or T cells enriched from blood (not recorded which). Receptors originate from a woman between 18 and 30 years old with acute COVID-19.

The J gene is TRBJ2-1, the V gene TRBV7-3; 9 bases map to TRBD1. Germline CDR1 is SGHTA and CDR2 is FQGTGA. The junction had 5 bases not matched to a gene; V was cut back by 5 bases and J by 3 bases. The CDR3 has 15 residues. The CDR3, as DNA: TGTGCCAGCAGCCGGGACAGGGCGATCTACAATGAGCAGTTCTTC. It is translated as CASSRDRAIYNEQFF.

The chain couples TRBV5-6 to TRBJ1-1; 8 nucleotides line up with TRBD1. Unmatched junction bases numbered 1, after V lost 2 bases and J lost 4 bases. Germline values: CDR1 SGHDT, CDR2 YYEEEE. The CDR3 totals 13 residues. As DNA, the CDR3 is TGTGCCAGCAGCTTTACAGGGGGCACTGAAGCTTTCTTT. Residues: CASSFTGGTEAFF.

The CDR3 sequence: CASSLGRGLGQLGQFF. CDR3 DNA: TGTGCCAGCAGCTTAGGGCGGGGACTAGGTCAATTGGGGCAGTTCTTC. The chain has TRBV7-2 and TRBJ2-1; 8 nucleotides line up with TRBD2. The V segment lost 1 base and the J segment 12 bases; nucleotides outside the gene matches: 14. CDR1 is SGHTA and CDR2 is FQGNSA in the germline V gene. The CDR3 extends over 16 amino acids.

The chain carries TRBV6-5 and TRBJ2-7; D is ambiguous. The germline V and J ends were trimmed by 8 bases and 3 bases, with 20 bases remaining between them. The CDR3 spans 15 residues. Germline loops: CDR1 MNHEY, CDR2 SVGAGI. The CDR3 coding sequence is TGTGCCAGCGGGCCCAGGTCACCCCACGACTACGAGCAGTACTTC. This sequence encodes CASGPRSPHDYEQYF.

J is TRBJ2-7 and V is TRBV4-3, with 9 bases lining up with TRBD1. The germline CDR1 and CDR2 sequences are LGHNA and YSLEER. CDR3 size: 15 residues. Unmatched junction bases numbered 4, after V lost 1 base and J lost 3 bases. The CDR3 reads CASSQGTGVIYEQYF. The CDR3 coding sequence is TGCGCCAGCAGCCAAGGGACAGGGGTAATCTACGAGCAGTACTTC.

This clone was seen just once. V gene TRBV19 combines with J gene TRBJ2-1; a possible D gene is TRBD2 (6 bases). The ends were cut back, 5 bases at V and 9 bases at J, with 14 bases in the middle. Per the germline V gene, CDR1 is LNHDA and CDR2 is SQIVND (reference sequence). The CDR3 extends over 13 amino acids. The CDR3 is CASSPRGSVEQFF. CDR3 bases: TGTGCCAGTAGTCCACGGGGGAGTGTTGAGCAGTTCTTC.

Points on this clone: The sample has other DNA sequences that encode this CDR3 too. V is TRBV6-5 and J is TRBJ2-3, with TRBD2 matching over 9 bases. The trim removed 6 bases at V and 1 base at J, leaving 2 bases unmatched. Germline CDR1 and CDR2: MNHEY and SVGAGI. This CDR3 has 14 amino acids. The CDR3 spells CASRLAGGTDTQYF. CDR3 sequence (DNA): TGTGCCAGCAGATTAGCGGGGGGCACAGATACGCAGTATTTT.

V is TRBV28 and J is TRBJ1-5; 10 bases are a match to TRBD1. J was trimmed by 16 bases and V by 6 bases; bases with no gene match: 9. This CDR3 contains 12 residues. Per the germline V gene, CDR1 is MDHEN and CDR2 is SYDVKM. CDR3 residues: CASSTTGDRGHF. In DNA, the CDR3 is TGTGCCAGCAGCACCACTGGGGACAGGGGTCATTTT.

The chain joins TRBV18 to TRBJ1-1; D call uncertain. The CDR3 sequence is 14 residues long. Trimming stripped 3 bases from V and 1 base from J, with 9 bases between. Germline CDR1 reads KGHSH; CDR2 reads LQKENI. The CDR3, as DNA: TGTGCCAGCTCACCGGGCTCGGCGAACACTGAAGCTTTCTTT. It specifies CASSPGSANTEAFF.

This chain uses TRBV5-4 with TRBJ2-5; 8 bases align to TRBD2. The CDR3 has 16 residues. Per germline, CDR1 SGHNT and CDR2 YYREEE (reference sequence). V dropped 5 bases and J dropped 0; count of bases not matched to a gene: 9. CDR3 DNA: TGTGCCAGCAGGGAAGGCGGGAGGACGTACCAAGAGACCCAGTACTTC. The encoded protein is CASREGGRTYQETQYF. Supplemented by reference TRBV5-4 and TRBJ2-5, the full variable domain reads ETGVTQSPTHLIKTRGQQVTLRCSSQSGHNTVSWYQQALGQGPQFIFQYYREEENGRGNFPPRFSGLQFPNYSSELNVNALELDDSALYLCASREGGRTYQETQYFGPGTRLLVL.

This clone has just a few counts. The rearrangement links TRBV30 to TRBJ1-1, with 9 positions matching TRBD1. This CDR3 contains 15 residues. Germline lookup yields CDR1 GTSNPN and CDR2 SVGIG (reference sequence). V shed 1 base and J 1 base; nucleotides not matched to a gene: 4. DNA for the CDR3: TGTGCCTGGAGTGCCGGGACAGGGACGAACACTGAAGCTTTCTTT. It is translated as CAWSAGTGTNTEAFF.

This clone has only one observation. The sample has other DNA sequences that encode this CDR3 too. The chain links TRBV3-1 (or the pseudogene TRBV3-2) to TRBJ1-5; D is unclear. Looked up from germline, CDR1 is LGHDT and CDR2 is YNNKEL (reference sequence). V was pared by 0 bases and J by 5 bases, with 5 bases between. This CDR3 comprises 13 residues. CDR3 DNA: TGTGCCAGCAGCCAAGATGCGGATCAGCCCCAGCATTTT. Protein: CASSQDADQPQHF.

The chain joins TRBV3-1 (or the pseudogene TRBV3-2) to TRBJ2-5, with TRBD2 matching over 9 bases. The trim removed 1 base at V and 1 base at J, leaving 7 bases unmatched. The germline V gene encodes CDR1 LGHDT and CDR2 YNNKEL (reference sequence). This CDR3 is 17 amino acids long. CDR3 sequence (DNA): TGTGCCAGCAGCCAAGGTCATTCAGCGGGGGGCCAAGAGACCCAGTACTTC. Protein product: CASSQGHSAGGQETQYF.

This clone appeared a few times. The genes are TRBV27 and TRBJ2-6; D unresolved. Germline assignment: CDR1 MNHEY and CDR2 SMNVEV (reference sequence). V gave up 2 bases and J gave up 1 base, with 6 bases separating them. The CDR3 is made up of 15 amino acids. The CDR3 sequence: CASSLTLSGANVLTF. CDR3 DNA sequence: TGTGCCAGCAGTTTAACTCTATCTGGGGCCAACGTCCTGACTTTC.

The rearrangement uses TRBV5-8 and TRBJ2-7, with a tentative D call TRBD2 (6 bases). Trimming shortened V by 5 bases and J by 7 bases, and 13 bases separated the two germline ends. The CDR3 is 12 residues long. CDR1 is SGHTS and CDR2 is YDEGEE in the germline V gene. The CDR3 protein is CASRTLAPEQYF. The CDR3 DNA is TGTGCCAGCAGAACCCTAGCGCCAGAGCAGTACTTC.

Points on this clone: Distinct nucleotide sequences in the sample also encode this CDR3. The chain combines TRBV18 with TRBJ1-1; D unresolved. Per germline, CDR1 KGHSH and CDR2 LQKENI. Trimming removed 3 bases at V and 3 bases at J, with 8 bases between. The CDR3 extends over 13 amino acids. This CDR3 is CASSPLEDTEAFF. The CDR3 DNA sequence: TGTGCCAGCTCACCGCTTGAGGACACTGAAGCTTTCTTT.

This chain links TRBV18 with TRBJ1-4, with unresolved D. This CDR3 is built from 17 residues. Germline assignment: CDR1 KGHSH and CDR2 LQKENI. The V and J ends lost 6 bases and 0 bases respectively, with 17 bases between them. DNA of the CDR3: TGTGCCAGCTCTTTACGTACTACATTTGCAACTAATGAAAAACTGTTTTTT. Translating gives CASSLRTTFATNEKLFF.

The rearrangement links TRBV24-1 to TRBJ2-7, with 10 bases lining up with TRBD1. The CDR3 loop spans 15 amino acids. J lost 5 bases, V lost 5 bases, and 8 bases had no gene match. CDR1 KGHDR and CDR2 SFDVKD come from the germline V gene. CDR3 amino acids: CATSARPGQGNEQYF. The CDR3 bases are TGTGCCACCAGTGCCCGCCCGGGACAGGGGAACGAGCAGTACTTC.

This clone was counted once. This CDR3 is also generated by other DNA sequences in the sample. The chain combines TRBV20-1 with TRBJ2-7; D is possibly TRBD2 (6 bases). Germline CDR1 is DFQATT and CDR2 is SNEGSKA (reference sequence). The CDR3 is 12 residues long. Trimming removed 3 bases from V and 2 bases from J, with 8 bases in between. This CDR3 reads CSASSGTYEQYF. CDR3 DNA: TGCAGTGCTAGTAGCGGAACCTACGAGCAGTACTTC.